The present T cell receptor beta chain was sequenced within a study of cytomegalovirus exposure and HLA in healthy donors. Regarding the study as a whole: The classifier reportedly diagnosed cytomegalovirus status with high sensitivity and specificity. Rare TCR sequences dominated, though some public TCRs recurred in many donors.

This CDR3 is 16 amino acids long. V was clipped by 0 bases and J by 2 bases, with 14 bases between them. Per the germline V gene, CDR1 is MNHEY and CDR2 is SVGAGI. The donors belonged to the roughly 110-subject validation cohort, separate from the roughly 710-subject first cohort. This clone was counted a few times. Its antigen remains unknown. Using immunoSEQ multiplex PCR, the repertoire was profiled, and TCRdb retains in-frame clones only, with some absent. The data hold 80,000 to 100,000 clones, with roughly 87% observed a single time. The TCR comes from a man aged 18 to 29 in good health and CMV-seropositive. V is TRBV6-5 and J is TRBJ2-7; TRBD1 might be the D (5 bases). The sample was PBMCs. The DNA for the CDR3 is TGTGCCAGCAGTTACTCGATCCCGGACACTCCCTACGAGCAGTACTTC. It encodes CASSYSIPDTPYEQYF.